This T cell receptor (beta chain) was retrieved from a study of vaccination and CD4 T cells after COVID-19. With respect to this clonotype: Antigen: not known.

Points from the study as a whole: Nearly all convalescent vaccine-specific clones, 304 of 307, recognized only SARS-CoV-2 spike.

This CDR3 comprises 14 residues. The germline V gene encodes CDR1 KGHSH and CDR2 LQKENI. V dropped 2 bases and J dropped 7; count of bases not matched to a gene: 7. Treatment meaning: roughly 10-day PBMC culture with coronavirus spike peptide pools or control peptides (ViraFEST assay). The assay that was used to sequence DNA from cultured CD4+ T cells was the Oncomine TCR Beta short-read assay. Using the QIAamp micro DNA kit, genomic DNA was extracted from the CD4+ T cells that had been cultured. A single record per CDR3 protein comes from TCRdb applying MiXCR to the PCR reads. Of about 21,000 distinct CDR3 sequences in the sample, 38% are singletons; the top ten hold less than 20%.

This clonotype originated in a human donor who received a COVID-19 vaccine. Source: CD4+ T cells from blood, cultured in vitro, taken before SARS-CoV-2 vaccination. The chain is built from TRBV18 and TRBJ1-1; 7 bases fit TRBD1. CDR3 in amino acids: CASSPRGQMDEAFF. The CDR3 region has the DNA TGTGCCAGCTCACCAAGGGGGCAAATGGATGAAGCTTTCTTT. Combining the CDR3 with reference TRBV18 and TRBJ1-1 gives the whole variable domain NAGVMQNPRHLVRRRGQEARLRCSPMKGHSHVYWYRQLPEEGLKFMVYLQKENIIDESGMPKERFSAEFPKEGPSILRIQQVVRGDSAAYFCASSPRGQMDEAFFGQGTRLTVV.